Following are 24 T cell receptor beta chains from one sample sequenced in a study of blood T cell repertoires in COVID-19. Sequencing was performed with immunoSEQ multiplex PCR; in TCRdb, only in-frame clones are kept and a portion is missing. The repertoire holds about 80,000 clones, roughly 80% seen once, with roughly 15% in the top ten. Sequenced input: peripheral blood. These receptor sequences come from a woman older than 75 with acute or convalescent COVID-19.

This chain joins TRBV24-1 and TRBJ2-4; TRBD2 is a possible D gene (6 bases). The CDR3 runs to 14 residues. Germline assignment: CDR1 KGHDR and CDR2 SFDVKD. Deletions cut 7 bases from V and 2 bases from J, with 11 bases between. CDR3 nucleotides: TGTGCCACCAGCCCCGCGGGGTCCAAAAACATTCAGTACTTC. Amino acid sequence: CATSPAGSKNIQYF.

The V gene is TRBV12-2, the J gene TRBJ1-5. TRBV12-2 is given as a pseudogene. The CDR3 runs 17 residues. For the CDR3, the DNA is TGTGCAAGTCGCTTAGTGGTGTTGACCGGGGGCAATCAGCCCCAGCATTTT. Translated, it gives CASRLVVLTGGNQPQHF.

This clone was recorded only once. The V and J genes are TRBV28 and TRBJ2-5; possibly TRBD1 for D (5 bases). Germline values: CDR1 MDHEN, CDR2 SYDVKM. Deletions cut 6 bases from V and 3 bases from J, with 8 bases between. The CDR3 totals 12 residues. The CDR3 here is CASSSDKETQYF. Written as DNA, the CDR3 is TGTGCCAGCAGCTCGGACAAAGAGACCCAGTACTTC.

This clone was detected only a few times. The V gene is TRBV2, the J gene TRBJ2-5; weak D call: TRBD2 (7 bases). The CDR3 extends over 14 amino acids. CDR1 is SNHLY, CDR2 FYNNEI, per germline. The V end was cut by 6 bases, the J end by 5 bases, with 16 bases between. CDR3 DNA sequence: TGTGCCAGCAGGAGGGGAGGGGGGGCCGAGACCCAGTACTTC. Residues: CASRRGGGAETQYF.

The chain recombines TRBV2 with TRBJ2-3; D remains unclear. V was clipped by 5 bases and J by 0 bases, with 9 bases between them. The CDR3 runs 14 residues. Germline assignment: CDR1 SNHLY and CDR2 FYNNEI. The CDR3 here is CASSPYTSTDTQYF. CDR3 in DNA: TGTGCCAGCAGTCCCTATACTAGCACAGATACGCAGTATTTT.

The chain joins TRBV28 to TRBJ1-1; no firm D call. The CDR3 is 15 residues long. Trimming took 11 bases from V and 1 from J, leaving 20 bases between them. Germline values: CDR1 MDHEN, CDR2 SYDVKM. CDR3 nucleotide sequence: TGTGCCGGAGCGCGGGCCAACTGGGGGAACACTGAAGCTTTCTTT. Its translation: CAGARANWGNTEAFF.

V usage is TRBV6-5 and J usage is TRBJ2-7; 7 bases agree with TRBD1. In germline, CDR1 is MNHEY, CDR2 SVGAGI. This CDR3 region has 14 residues. V trimming: 6 bases; J trimming: 3 bases; junction bases outside the gene matches: 8. The CDR3 DNA reads TGTGCCAGCAGCCCCGGGACAGCCCTCTACGAGCAGTACTTC. Translated: CASSPGTALYEQYF.

V and J are TRBV19 and TRBJ1-2, with no clear D. Germline CDR1 is LNHDA and CDR2 is SQIVND (reference sequence). This CDR3 has 16 residues. The V and J ends lost 3 bases and 5 bases respectively, with 19 bases between them. CDR3 in DNA: TGTGCCAGTAGTATGACCGGGATTCCCAGTCGGTATGGCTACACCTTC. Translating gives CASSMTGIPSRYGYTF.

The chain has TRBV4-2 and TRBJ2-1, with 9 bases identical to TRBD1. V lost 4 bases and J lost 6; bases outside the gene matches: 10. The V gene's germline CDR1 is LGHNA and CDR2 YNFKEQ. This CDR3 spans 16 amino acids. CDR3 amino acids: CASSREAGQGINEQFF. CDR3 nucleotides: TGTGCCAGCAGCCGAGAGGCGGGACAGGGTATCAATGAGCAGTTCTTC.

This chain uses TRBV14 with TRBJ2-3; 9 bases line up with TRBD2. Germline V CDR1 and CDR2: SGHDN, FVKESK. The CDR3 spans 20 residues. The ends lost 1 base at V and 4 bases at J; junction bases unmatched: 18. CDR3 nucleotide sequence: TGTGCCAGCAGCCAAGTCTTGGCGGGGGGGCTTTCTCTAGGTCCAGATACGCAGTATTTT. Its translation: CASSQVLAGGLSLGPDTQYF.

V and J are TRBV12-3 or TRBV12-4 and TRBJ2-3; no clear D. This CDR3 spans 13 amino acids. Trimming removed 3 bases from V and 2 bases from J, with 6 bases in between. In DNA form, the CDR3 reads TGTGCCAGCAGTTTCCCGTCCACAGATACGCAGTATTTT. Encoded protein: CASSFPSTDTQYF.

V gene TRBV2 combines with J gene TRBJ2-7; D is perhaps TRBD1 (5 bases). The V and J ends lost 5 bases and 6 bases respectively, with 8 bases between them. CDR1 and CDR2 (germline): SNHLY, FYNNEI. The CDR3 is 11 amino acids. The CDR3 sequence: CASSTQVEQYF. The DNA for the CDR3 is TGTGCCAGCAGTACACAGGTCGAGCAGTACTTC.

This rearrangement joins TRBV7-9 to TRBJ2-1; 8 bases agree with TRBD1. The germline gives CDR1 SEHNR, CDR2 FQNEAQ (reference sequence). This CDR3 has 15 residues. Trimming cost V 3 bases and J 7 bases; bases outside gene matches: 8. The CDR3 nucleotides read TGTGCCAGCAGCTTCGGGCAGGGGGCGCGAAATGAGCAGTTCTTC. Amino acid sequence: CASSFGQGARNEQFF.

CDR3 DNA: TGTGCCAGCAGTGCCGCAGGCGTTGTCAGCAATCAGCCCCAGCATTTT. This encodes CASSAAGVVSNQPQHF. V usage is TRBV6-1 and J usage is TRBJ1-5; no definite D call. The CDR3 length is 16 residues. Germline lookup yields CDR1 MNHNS and CDR2 SASEGT. Trimming stripped 4 bases from V and 1 base from J, with 14 bases between.

V usage is TRBV6-5 and J usage is TRBJ2-5, with D perhaps TRBD2 (5 bases). The CDR3 extends over 13 amino acids. The germline V and J ends were trimmed by 8 bases and 1 base, with 11 bases remaining between them. The germline gives CDR1 MNHEY, CDR2 SVGAGI. CDR3 sequence: CASRRSGQETQYF. The CDR3 region has the DNA TGTGCCAGCCGGCGGAGCGGCCAAGAGACCCAGTACTTC.

The genes are TRBV10-3 and TRBJ2-5, with a weak D call TRBD2 (6 bases). This CDR3 comprises 12 residues. Looked up from germline, CDR1 is ENHRY and CDR2 is SYGVKD. Trimming took off 9 bases at V and 5 bases at J, with 13 bases between the two ends. The CDR3 coding sequence is TGTGCCATTGGGACTTCGGGGGAGACCCAGTACTTC. This sequence encodes CAIGTSGETQYF.

The gene calls are TRBV24-1 and TRBJ1-3; no definite D call. CDR1 is KGHDR, CDR2 SFDVKD, per germline. The CDR3 runs 13 residues. V lost 4 bases and J 4 bases, leaving 7 bases between the germline ends. This CDR3 is CATSDTQGNTIYF. The CDR3 nucleotides read TGTGCCACCAGTGACACCCAGGGAAACACCATATATTTT.

This CDR3 reads CASRPTGSSYNEQFF. The CDR3 nucleotides read TGCGCCAGCCGCCCGACAGGGAGCTCCTACAATGAGCAGTTCTTC. The gene calls are TRBV4-1 and TRBJ2-1; the match to TRBD1 covers 7 bases. Looked up from germline, CDR1 is MGHRA and CDR2 is YSYEKL. Losses at the gene ends were 8 bases for V and 0 bases for J; bases not matched to a gene: 7. CDR3 size: 15 residues.

The CDR3 nucleotides read TGTGCCAGCAGTGGACAGGGAAACGAGCAGTACTTC. This sequence encodes CASSGQGNEQYF. The genes are TRBV2 and TRBJ2-7; 7 bases agree with TRBD1. The V segment lost 4 bases and the J segment 5 bases; nucleotides outside the gene matches: 2. Germline values: CDR1 SNHLY, CDR2 FYNNEI. The CDR3 loop spans 12 amino acids.

V gene TRBV2 combines with J gene TRBJ2-7, with a tentative D call TRBD2 (6 bases). The CDR3 extends over 15 amino acids. CDR1 is SNHLY, CDR2 FYNNEI, per germline. Trimming pared 4 bases from V and 3 bases from J, leaving 16 bases between. For the CDR3, the DNA is TGTGCCAGCAGTGCCAGGGAGGTCCCGGTCTACGAGCAGTACTTC. This codes for CASSAREVPVYEQYF.

The chain is built from TRBV10-1 and TRBJ2-3; 7 bases match TRBD2. V lost 2 bases, J lost 5 bases, and 7 bases stayed unmatched. There are 15 residues in the CDR3. Germline V gene sequence: CDR1 WNHNN, CDR2 SYGVQD (reference sequence). CDR3 protein: CASSETLADGDTQYF. The CDR3 DNA reads as TGCGCCAGCAGTGAGACCCTAGCGGATGGAGATACGCAGTATTTT.

The chain uses TRBV27 and TRBJ2-3; possible D gene TRBD2, 7 bases. The CDR3 is 16 residues long. Deletions cut 7 bases from V and 4 bases from J, with 21 bases between. CDR1 is MNHEY, CDR2 SMNVEV, per germline (reference sequence). The CDR3 DNA is TGTGCCAGCACCCCTGGACGGGGGGCTGGGGCAGATACGCAGTATTTT. Its protein is CASTPGRGAGADTQYF.

The chain employs TRBV3-1 (or the pseudogene TRBV3-2) and TRBJ2-3; D ambiguous. In germline, CDR1 is LGHDT, CDR2 YNNKEL (reference sequence). Trimming removed 1 base from V and 2 bases from J, with 10 bases in between. This CDR3 is 15 amino acids long. CDR3 DNA sequence: TGTGCCAGCAGCCAAGTGGCAGGTTACACAGATACGCAGTATTTT. This codes for CASSQVAGYTDTQYF.

V gene TRBV5-1 combines with J gene TRBJ2-6, with 10 bases lining up with TRBD1. V dropped 0 bases and J dropped 4; count of bases not matched to a gene: 4. The V gene's germline CDR1 is SGHRS and CDR2 YFSETQ. The CDR3 spans 17 residues. CDR3 amino acids: CASSLGQGASGANVLTF. CDR3 DNA sequence: TGCGCCAGCAGCTTGGGACAGGGGGCATCAGGGGCCAACGTCCTGACTTTC.